The 29 T cell receptor beta chains listed next were all sequenced from one sample in a study of response to subunit inactivated influenza vaccine. TCRdb fed the RT-PCR reads into MiXCR, producing one record per CDR3 protein. This sample has over 750,000 distinct CDR3 sequences, with around 20% found just once. Material: PBMCs from blood, obtained more than 4 days after vaccination. These receptors were collected from a man in his fifties or sixties who received an inactivated influenza vaccine.

This clonotype was counted only a few times. The chain uses TRBV20-1 and TRBJ2-5; 10 nucleotides line up with TRBD2. The CDR3 is made up of 16 amino acids. CDR1 and CDR2 from the germline V gene are DFQATT and SNEGSKA (reference sequence). Trimming removed 0 bases from V and 5 bases from J; junction bases left unmatched: 9. This CDR3 is CSARDLRTSGRETQYF. CDR3 in DNA: TGCAGTGCTAGAGATCTCAGGACTAGCGGAAGGGAGACCCAGTACTTC.

The V and J genes are TRBV5-1 and TRBJ2-7; no clear D gene. Trimming pared 0 bases from V and 3 bases from J, leaving 13 bases between. This CDR3 comprises 15 residues. The V gene's germline CDR1 is SGHRS and CDR2 YFSETQ. The CDR3 sequence is CASSLGPASNYEQYF. As DNA, the CDR3 is TGCGCCAGCAGCTTGGGCCCAGCTTCTAACTACGAGCAGTACTTC.

CDR3 amino acids: CSASAYPLAGQETQYF. CDR3 coding DNA: TGCAGTGCCTCCGCCTATCCTCTAGCGGGACAAGAGACCCAGTACTTC. The V gene is TRBV20-1, the J gene TRBJ2-5; TRBD2 aligns across 9 bases. J lost 2 bases, V lost 6 bases, and 13 bases had no gene match. The length of the CDR3 is 16 residues. Germline-derived CDR1 and CDR2 are DFQATT and SNEGSKA (reference sequence).

A few counts support this clonotype. The V gene is TRBV6-1, the J gene TRBJ1-2, with D unresolved. In germline, CDR1 is MNHNS, CDR2 SASEGT. The CDR3 totals 13 residues. V dropped 1 base and J dropped 4 bases, with 7 bases sitting between them. The DNA of the CDR3 is TGTGCCAGCAGTGAAGTTAAGGCCTATGGCTACACCTTC. Protein product: CASSEVKAYGYTF.

The chain combines TRBV12-3 or TRBV12-4 with TRBJ2-5, with 7 bases matching TRBD1. The CDR3 is 14 residues long. Losses at the gene ends were 5 bases for V and 8 bases for J; bases not matched to a gene: 11. CDR3 sequence reads: CASSRTGLGDTQYF. The CDR3 nucleotides read TGTGCCAGCAGTAGGACAGGTCTGGGAGATACCCAGTACTTC.

This clonotype was found a few times. The genes are TRBV6-1 and TRBJ2-3; 8 bases are a match to TRBD2. J was trimmed by 3 bases and V by 7 bases; bases with no gene match: 6. CDR3 length: 14 amino acids. From germline, CDR1 is MNHNS and CDR2 SASEGT. As DNA, the CDR3 is TGTGCCAGCATCCAGCGGGAGCCAACAGATACGCAGTATTTT. Protein product: CASIQREPTDTQYF.

J is TRBJ2-6 and V is TRBV20-1; D is undetermined. The V end lost 4 bases, the J end lost 0 bases, and 7 bases lay between the germline ends. The CDR3 is 14 residues long. CDR1 is DFQATT and CDR2 is SNEGSKA in the germline V gene (reference sequence). CDR3 region: CSAMIHSGANVLTF. The CDR3 DNA sequence: TGCAGTGCTATGATTCACTCTGGGGCCAACGTCCTGACTTTC.

The chain carries TRBV4-1 and TRBJ2-3; D remains ambiguous. The V gene's germline CDR1 is MGHRA and CDR2 YSYEKL. The CDR3 consists of 15 residues. Deletions cut 1 base from V and 5 bases from J, with 13 bases between. The CDR3 protein is CASSQVGFGGDTQYF. The CDR3 DNA follows: TGCGCCAGCAGCCAAGTGGGTTTTGGTGGAGATACGCAGTATTTT.

This clonotype was recorded a few times. This chain uses TRBV18 with TRBJ2-7; TRBD1 might be the D (5 bases). The CDR3 runs 14 residues. The V gene lost 5 bases and the J gene lost 4 bases, with 15 bases spanning the gap. The germline CDR1 and CDR2 sequences are KGHSH and LQKENI. The DNA of the CDR3 is TGTGCCAGCTCATCTCAGGGCTGGGGTTACGAGCAGTACTTC. Amino acid sequence: CASSSQGWGYEQYF.

This clonotype was seen many times. The V gene is TRBV7-2, the J gene TRBJ2-3, with unresolved D. Trimming pared 5 bases from V and 2 bases from J, leaving 5 bases between. Germline loops: CDR1 SGHTA, CDR2 FQGNSA. The CDR3 is 12 amino acids. CDR3 loop: CASSQYTDTQYF. For the CDR3, the DNA is TGTGCCAGCAGCCAATACACAGATACGCAGTATTTT.

This clonotype has just a few counts. This chain connects TRBV4-3 to TRBJ1-1; D gene unclear. Germline CDR1 LGHNA, CDR2 YSLEER. The CDR3 has 15 residues. V was clipped by 0 bases and J by 1 base, with 9 bases between them. CDR3 coding DNA: TGCGCCAGCAGCCAAGATTTCTACTCGAACACTGAAGCTTTCTTT. Its protein product is CASSQDFYSNTEAFF.

In its sample, this clonotype was seen a few times. The rearrangement joins TRBV7-2 to TRBJ2-5; D not certain. The CDR3 spans 15 residues. The V end was cut by 2 bases, the J end by 3 bases, with 13 bases between. Germline CDR1 SGHTA, CDR2 FQGNSA. CDR3 DNA: TGTGCCAGCAGCTTATGGTCAGGATCAGAAGAGACCCAGTACTTC. The encoded protein is CASSLWSGSEETQYF.

The chain carries TRBV20-1 and TRBJ2-5; 12 bases fit TRBD2. V trimming: 4 bases; J trimming: 7 bases; junction bases outside the gene matches: 7. Per germline, CDR1 DFQATT and CDR2 SNEGSKA (reference sequence). The CDR3 is 14 amino acids. The CDR3 DNA is TGCAGTGCTACGACTAGCGGGGGAGGAGGGACCCAGTACTTC. Encoded protein: CSATTSGGGGTQYF.

The chain employs TRBV3-1 and TRBJ2-3; 11 bases align to TRBD2. The V gene's germline CDR1 is LGHDT and CDR2 YNNKEL (reference sequence). J was trimmed by 1 base and V by 6 bases; bases with no gene match: 3. This CDR3 region has 15 residues. CDR3 sequence reads: CASRQLAGGTDTQYF. CDR3 DNA: TGTGCCAGCAGACAACTAGCGGGGGGCACAGATACGCAGTATTTT.

This clonotype was recorded a few times. This chain uses TRBV2 with TRBJ2-5; a possible D gene is TRBD2 (6 bases). Per the germline V gene, CDR1 is SNHLY and CDR2 is FYNNEI. This CDR3 contains 13 residues. V was clipped by 6 bases and J by 7 bases, with 15 bases between them. The CDR3 DNA reads as TGTGCCAGCAGGGATACTAGCTCCGGGACCCAGTACTTC. Its protein is CASRDTSSGTQYF.

This chain links TRBV6-2 or TRBV6-3 with TRBJ2-1, with 8 bases aligning to TRBD2. Germline assignment: CDR1 MNHEY and CDR2 SVGEGT. Trimming at V came to 7 bases and at J to 5 bases, leaving 7 bases not matched to a gene. The CDR3 sequence is 14 residues long. CDR3 in DNA: TGTGCCAGCACCCGGGGGGGCTCAAACAATGAGCAGTTCTTC. Protein: CASTRGGSNNEQFF.

There are a few counts of this clonotype. The chain joins TRBV6-5 to TRBJ2-2, with a tentative D call TRBD1 (6 bases). The germline gives CDR1 MNHEY, CDR2 SVGAGI. The CDR3 consists of 15 residues. V was cut by 7 bases and J by 4 bases, with 16 bases left in between. The DNA for the CDR3 is TGTGCCAGCAATTTACAGGGTGTAAGCACCGGGGAGCTGTTTTTT. Amino acids: CASNLQGVSTGELFF.

The table lists this clonotype with a few counts. This chain connects TRBV5-1 to TRBJ1-5; D unresolved. Trimming cost V 0 bases and J 2 bases, with 9 bases left between them. Per the germline V gene, CDR1 is SGHRS and CDR2 is YFSETQ. The CDR3 runs to 15 residues. CDR3 nucleotide sequence: TGCGCCAGCAGCTTGGGGGAGGCTGGCAATCAGCCCCAGCATTTT. This gives the protein CASSLGEAGNQPQHF.

The chain carries TRBV20-1 and TRBJ2-1; TRBD2 matches at 14 bases. The length of the CDR3 is 17 residues. The V segment lost 5 bases and the J segment 2 bases; nucleotides outside the gene matches: 8. Germline lookup yields CDR1 DFQATT and CDR2 SNEGSKA (reference sequence). The CDR3 nucleotides are TGCAGTGCTGAAGGACTAGCGGGAGGTCTCCCCTACAATGAGCAGTTCTTC. Its translation: CSAEGLAGGLPYNEQFF.

This clonotype has only a few counts. The chain carries TRBV29-1 and TRBJ1-1; no reliable D call. This CDR3 spans 13 amino acids. The V gene lost 2 bases and the J gene lost 2 bases, with 9 bases spanning the gap. Germline V gives CDR1 SQVTM, CDR2 ANQGSEA. The DNA for the CDR3 is TGCAGCGTTGAATCGGGCGCAAACACTGAAGCTTTCTTT. Encoded protein: CSVESGANTEAFF. Together with reference TRBV29-1 and TRBJ1-1, the CDR3 gives the full variable domain: SAVISQKPSRDICQRGTSLTIQCQVDSQVTMMFWYRQQPGQSLTLIATANQGSEATYESGFVIDKFPISRPNLTFSTLTVSNMSPEDSSIYLCSVESGANTEAFFGQGTRLTVV.

This rearrangement joins TRBV20-1 to TRBJ2-5; TRBD2 matches at 7 bases. Germline lookup yields CDR1 DFQATT and CDR2 SNEGSKA (reference sequence). This CDR3 is 13 amino acids long. V was clipped by 3 bases and J by 2 bases; unmatched bases: 3. This CDR3 reads CSASRLAQETQYF. CDR3 nucleotide sequence: TGCAGTGCTAGTCGACTAGCTCAAGAGACCCAGTACTTC.

The V call is TRBV11-2, the J call TRBJ2-1; D is unresolved. The CDR3 sequence is 14 residues long. The V end was cut by 1 base, the J end by 0 bases, with 4 bases between. Germline V gene sequence: CDR1 SGHAT, CDR2 FQNNGV. The CDR3 is CASSLANSYNEQFF. The DNA of the CDR3 is TGTGCCAGCAGCTTAGCCAACTCCTACAATGAGCAGTTCTTC.

This clonotype has more than one count but fewer than ten. V and J are TRBV21-1 and TRBJ2-7; the listed D gene, TRBD1, was not tested against the DNA. TRBV21-1 represents a pseudogene. The CDR3 covers 16 residues. The CDR3, as DNA: TGTGCCAGCAGCAATCTGTACCGGGAAAAGGCCTACGAGCAGTACTTC. Amino acid sequence: CASSNLYREKAYEQYF.

As for this clonotype: At one end, the junction sequence differs from germline, possibly due to a read error. The chain recombines TRBV5-6 with TRBJ2-7; tentatively, D is TRBD1 (5 bases). Looked up from germline, CDR1 is SGHDT and CDR2 is YYEEEE. CDR3 length: 13 amino acids. The CDR3 protein is CASRLAQGSEQYF. The CDR3 DNA sequence: TGTGCCAGCAGGTTGGCTCAGGGAAGCGAGCAGTACTTC.

In its sample, this clonotype was seen a few times. The chain has TRBV29-1 and TRBJ2-7, with D maybe TRBD1 (6 bases). The CDR3 consists of 19 residues. Germline values: CDR1 SQVTM, CDR2 ANQGSEA. For the CDR3, the DNA is TGCAGTCCACCGGTTAGGGGGACCCCCGGGCCTCGAATCACTCGGAAGCAGTACTTC. Protein product: CSPPVRGTPGPRITRKQYF.

The gene calls are TRBV28 and TRBJ2-7; 7 bases map to TRBD1. The CDR3 totals 16 residues. V lost 7 bases to trimming and J lost 0 bases; unmatched junction nucleotides: 12. The germline gives CDR1 MDHEN, CDR2 SYDVKM. The CDR3 loop is CASIALTGVNSYEQYF. CDR3 nucleotides: TGTGCCAGCATTGCCCTAACAGGGGTCAACTCCTACGAGCAGTACTTC.

V is TRBV20-1 and J is TRBJ2-7; 9 bases agree with TRBD2. Per germline, CDR1 DFQATT and CDR2 SNEGSKA (reference sequence). V shed 3 bases and J 1 base; nucleotides not matched to a gene: 13. The CDR3 extends over 17 amino acids. CDR3 protein: CSAREIAGVSPSYEQYF. As DNA, the CDR3 is TGCAGTGCTAGGGAGATAGCGGGAGTTTCCCCTTCCTACGAGCAGTACTTC.

This sequence joins TRBV29-1 and TRBJ1-2, with no clear D. The CDR3 length is 16 residues. Deletions cut 4 bases from V and 0 bases from J, with 18 bases between. The V gene's germline CDR1 is SQVTM and CDR2 ANQGSEA. The CDR3 DNA follows: TGCAGCGTTGCGGTACCTGACCACCGCGCTAACTATGGCTACACCTTC. Amino acids: CSVAVPDHRANYGYTF.

The chain combines TRBV7-2 with TRBJ2-7; 7 bases map to TRBD2. With 0 bases clipped from V and 3 bases from J, the junction kept 5 bases outside the gene matches. CDR3 length: 15 residues. Germline V gene lookup returns CDR1 SGHTA and CDR2 FQGNSA. The CDR3: CASSLARGEGYEQYF. The CDR3 DNA reads TGTGCCAGCAGCTTAGCCCGGGGGGAGGGCTACGAGCAGTACTTC.